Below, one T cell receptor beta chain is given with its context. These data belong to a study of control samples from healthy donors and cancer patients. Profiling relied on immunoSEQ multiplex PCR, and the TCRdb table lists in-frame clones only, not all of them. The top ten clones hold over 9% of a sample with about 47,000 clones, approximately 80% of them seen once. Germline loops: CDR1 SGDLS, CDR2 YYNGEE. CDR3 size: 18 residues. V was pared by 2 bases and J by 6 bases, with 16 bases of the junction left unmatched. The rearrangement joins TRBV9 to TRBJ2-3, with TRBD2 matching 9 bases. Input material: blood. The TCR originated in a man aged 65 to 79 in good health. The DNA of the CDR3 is TGTGCCAGCAGCGTTATGATAGCGGGAGACCCCCCGGCGGATACGCAGTATTTT. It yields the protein CASSVMIAGDPPADTQYF. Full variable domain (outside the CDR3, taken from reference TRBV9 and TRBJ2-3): DSGVTQTPKHLITATGQRVTLRCSPRSGDLSVYWYQQSLDQGLQFLIQYYNGEERAKGNILERFSAQQFPDLHSELNLSSLELGDSALYFCASSVMIAGDPPADTQYFGPGTRLTVL.